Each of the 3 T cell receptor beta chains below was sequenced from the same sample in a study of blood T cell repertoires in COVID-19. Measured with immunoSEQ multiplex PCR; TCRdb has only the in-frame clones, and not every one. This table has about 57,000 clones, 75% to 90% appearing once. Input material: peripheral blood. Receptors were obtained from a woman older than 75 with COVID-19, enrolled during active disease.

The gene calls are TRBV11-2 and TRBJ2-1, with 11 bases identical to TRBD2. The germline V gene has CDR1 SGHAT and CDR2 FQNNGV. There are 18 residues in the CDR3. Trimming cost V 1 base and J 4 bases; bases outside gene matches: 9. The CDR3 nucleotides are TGTGCCAGCAGCTTAGGCCTACGGACTAGCGGGCCATACAATGAGCAGTTCTTC. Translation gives CASSLGLRTSGPYNEQFF.

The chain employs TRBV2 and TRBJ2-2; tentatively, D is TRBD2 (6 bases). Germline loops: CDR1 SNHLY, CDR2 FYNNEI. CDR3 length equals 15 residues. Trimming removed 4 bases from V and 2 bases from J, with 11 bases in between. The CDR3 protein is CASSGDFYNTGELFF. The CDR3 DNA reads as TGTGCCAGCAGTGGGGACTTCTACAACACCGGGGAGCTGTTTTTT.

The CDR3 DNA is TGTGCCAGCACCTCTAGGGGTTCGACGGGACTAGCGAACCTGAACTCCTACAATGAGCAGTTCTTC. Translation gives CASTSRGSTGLANLNSYNEQFF. The V gene is TRBV3-1 (or the pseudogene TRBV3-2), the J gene TRBJ2-1, with 10 positions matching TRBD2. This CDR3 is 22 amino acids long. The V gene's germline CDR1 is LGHDT and CDR2 YNNKEL (reference sequence). V lost 7 bases, J lost 0 bases, and 24 bases stayed unmatched.